This TCR beta chain originates from a study of T cells in Graves' hyperthyroidism and ophthalmopathy (dated by TCRdb to between 2019 and 2020). For the study in its entirety: Peripheral blood samples were taken at the time of initial diagnosis, prior to any treatment. Once sampling was done, hyperthyroidism patients were given methimazole at a starting dose of 30 mg daily, whereas ophthalmopathy patients were given high-dose intravenous methylprednisolone. The paper reports TCR Vbeta CDR3 sequencing of roughly 140 peripheral blood samples: fewer than 50 ophthalmopathy, approximately 74 hyperthyroidism and about 17 progressor patients. The 100 or so discovery patients were divided at random into training and test sets in a 7:3 ratio. Prospective prediction of ophthalmopathy was tested in an independent validation cohort consisting of fewer than 20 hyperthyroidism patients and about 17 patients who later progressed to ophthalmopathy. To identify distinguishing TCR V-J signatures, a discovery cohort of around 100 patients was used, comprising some 45 with Graves' ophthalmopathy and 57 with stable Graves' hyperthyroidism. Thyroid tissue and blood T-cell repertoires from six Graves' hyperthyroidism patients were also compared in the study. What the study reported, not specific to this receptor: In validation, the model predicted progression to ophthalmopathy with over 60% sensitivity and approximately 72% specificity, a median of 6.5 months before onset. Most expanded thyroid clonotypes (frequency above 0.001) were also detected in blood, a finding suggesting that blood repertoires may reflect thyroid immune responses. No statistical method was used to fix the sample size in advance, and group allocation was not hidden from the investigators. A 13 V-J signature model separated ophthalmopathy from stable hyperthyroidism, with approximately 87% sensitivity and roughly 82% specificity in cross-validation and 80%/75% in testing.

From its cysteine to its phenylalanine, the CDR3 spans 12 amino acids. Just the 36-base CDR3 DNA is kept, in frame starting at base 1. In the germline V gene (reference sequence), CDR1 corresponds to DFQATT and CDR2 to SNEGSKA. Trimming costs V 2 bases and J 5 bases, and their ends lie 7 bases apart. Of note for this clonotype: Its recognized antigen is unknown. A much more abundant neighbour one base away suggests this may be a read error.

TCR beta CDR3 regions were amplified from RNA transcripts. The first round of RT-PCR for the TCR CDR3 was performed with the HTBI primer set and the Qiagen OneStep RT-PCR kit. Libraries were constructed in a second round of multiplex PCR, after which size selection and purification were carried out. Libraries were sequenced paired-end with 100 bp reads on an Illumina HiSeq2000. The authors' pipeline ran thus. Raw data were processed with SOAPnuke, discarding reads with adapters, uncalled bases, mean Phred below 15, or no exact constant-primer or identifier match. COPE v1.2.5 was used to merge the high-quality paired reads, and each unique nucleotide sequence was defined as a clonotype. MiTCR v1.1 was used to align the clonotypes against IMGT TRBV, TRBD and TRBJ reference segments. Only V-J combinations with frequency above 0.0001, covering approximately 99% of repertoires, were analysed. A TCS score was defined as the ratio of F50 (clonal expansion) to E x V (chaos), with BLOSUM62-based TCRdist applied between CDR3 peptides within each V-J. Welch's t-statistics and random forest reduced around 520 V-J features to around 14, which were used in a naive Bayes classifier (R e1071). The public sequencing data were trimmed at Q25 with fastp and processed into clonotypes with MiXCR by TCRdb, which kept only in-frame beta chains. One record per CDR3 amino acid sequence lists the most common genes and DNA. Clone size and V and J calls follow TCRdb, not the original study. The sample has hundreds of thousands of distinct CDR3 sequences on record, approximately 20% of them singletons. The ten largest clones represent around 43% of the sample.

A patient counted as having stable Graves' hyperthyroidism if no progression to ophthalmopathy occurred over 18 months of follow-up. The hyperthyroidism patients were between 18 and 65 years old and newly diagnosed, with a disease duration of less than 2 months. The study excluded patients with uncontrolled infections, other autoimmune diseases, pregnancy or lactation. Diagnoses were based on clinical symptoms, serum thyroxine and TRAb, thyroid ultrasound and orbital computed tomography. PBMCs were isolated from about 9 ml of fresh peripheral blood by Ficoll-Paque density gradient centrifugation. Total RNA was extracted using Trizol reagent, and RNA quality was assessed on an Agilent 2100 Bioanalyzer.

Here the chain combines TRBV20-1 and TRBJ1-5; a weak D assignment points to TRBD1 (5 bases agree). What was sequenced was blood. This TCR was recovered from a man between 40 and 49 years old with Graves' hyperthyroidism. CDR3 loop: CSARWGDQPQHF. The DNA reads as follows: TGCAGTGCTAGATGGGGGGATCAGCCCCAGCATTTT.